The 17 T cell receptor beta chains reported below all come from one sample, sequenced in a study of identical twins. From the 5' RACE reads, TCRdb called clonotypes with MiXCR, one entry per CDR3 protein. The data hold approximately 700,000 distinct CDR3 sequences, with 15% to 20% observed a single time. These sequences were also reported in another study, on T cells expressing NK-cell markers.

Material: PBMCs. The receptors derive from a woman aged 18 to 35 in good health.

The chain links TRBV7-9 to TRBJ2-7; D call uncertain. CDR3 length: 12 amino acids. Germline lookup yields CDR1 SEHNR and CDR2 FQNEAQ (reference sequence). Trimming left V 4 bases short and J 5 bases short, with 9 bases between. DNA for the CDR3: TGTGCCAGCAGCTCGGAGCGAAACGAGCAGTACTTC. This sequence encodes CASSSERNEQYF.

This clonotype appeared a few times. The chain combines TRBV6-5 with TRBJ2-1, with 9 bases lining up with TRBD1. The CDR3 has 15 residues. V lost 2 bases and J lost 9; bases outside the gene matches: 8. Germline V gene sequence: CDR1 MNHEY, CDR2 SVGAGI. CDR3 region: CASSYHRGPKGEQFF. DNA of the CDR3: TGTGCCAGCAGTTACCACAGGGGGCCGAAGGGTGAGCAGTTCTTC.

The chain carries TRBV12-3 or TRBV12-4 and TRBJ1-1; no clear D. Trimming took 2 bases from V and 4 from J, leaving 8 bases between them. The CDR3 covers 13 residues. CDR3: CASSLSVGTEAFF. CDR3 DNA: TGTGCCAGCAGTTTATCCGTCGGCACTGAAGCTTTCTTT.

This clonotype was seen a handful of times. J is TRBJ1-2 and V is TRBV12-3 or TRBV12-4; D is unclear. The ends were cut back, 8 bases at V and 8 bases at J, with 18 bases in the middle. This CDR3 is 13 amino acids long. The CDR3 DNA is TGTGCCAGCGGAATCCGCTCAGGTGGGGGCTACACCTTC. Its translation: CASGIRSGGGYTF.

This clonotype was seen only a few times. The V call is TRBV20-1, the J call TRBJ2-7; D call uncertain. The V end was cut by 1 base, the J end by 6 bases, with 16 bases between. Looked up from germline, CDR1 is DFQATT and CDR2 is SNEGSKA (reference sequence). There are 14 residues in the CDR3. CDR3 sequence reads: CSARGWGILGEQYF. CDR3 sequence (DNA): TGCAGTGCTAGAGGGTGGGGTATCTTAGGCGAGCAGTACTTC.

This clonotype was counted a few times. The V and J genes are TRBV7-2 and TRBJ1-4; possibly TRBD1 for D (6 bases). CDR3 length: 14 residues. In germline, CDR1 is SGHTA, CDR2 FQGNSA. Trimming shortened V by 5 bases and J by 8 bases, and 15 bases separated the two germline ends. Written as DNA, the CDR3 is TGTGCCAGCAGCCAGACAGGCGGGCGGGAAAAACTGTTTTTT. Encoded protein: CASSQTGGREKLFF.

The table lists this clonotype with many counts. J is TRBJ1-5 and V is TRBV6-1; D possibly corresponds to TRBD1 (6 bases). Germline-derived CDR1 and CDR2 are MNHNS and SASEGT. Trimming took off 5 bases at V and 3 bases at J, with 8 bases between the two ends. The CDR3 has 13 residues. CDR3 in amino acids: CASSRTVNQPQHF. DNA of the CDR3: TGTGCCAGCAGTAGGACAGTCAATCAGCCCCAGCATTTT.

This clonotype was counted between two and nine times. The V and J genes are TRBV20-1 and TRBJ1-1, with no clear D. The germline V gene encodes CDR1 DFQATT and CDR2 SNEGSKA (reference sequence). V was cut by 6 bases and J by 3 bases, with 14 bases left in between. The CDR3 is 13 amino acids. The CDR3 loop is CSAWSVYDTEAFF. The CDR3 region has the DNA TGCAGTGCGTGGTCGGTGTATGACACTGAAGCTTTCTTT.

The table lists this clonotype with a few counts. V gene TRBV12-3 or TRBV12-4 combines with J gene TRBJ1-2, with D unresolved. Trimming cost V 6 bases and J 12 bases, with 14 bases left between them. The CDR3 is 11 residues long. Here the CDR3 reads CASSSTLGDTF. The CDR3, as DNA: TGTGCCAGCAGCTCGACCCTTGGGGACACCTTC.

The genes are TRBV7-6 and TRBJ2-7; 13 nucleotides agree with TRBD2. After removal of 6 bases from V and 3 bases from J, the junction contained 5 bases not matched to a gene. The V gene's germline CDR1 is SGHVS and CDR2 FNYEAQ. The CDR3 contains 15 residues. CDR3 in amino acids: CASSPGTSGIYEQYF. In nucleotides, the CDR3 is TGTGCCAGCAGTCCCGGGACTAGCGGGATCTACGAGCAGTACTTC.

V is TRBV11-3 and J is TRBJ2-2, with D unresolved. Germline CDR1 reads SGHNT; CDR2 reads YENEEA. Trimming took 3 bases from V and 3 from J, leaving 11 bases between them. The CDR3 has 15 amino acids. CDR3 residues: CASSFGRADTGELFF. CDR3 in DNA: TGTGCCAGCAGCTTTGGTAGGGCGGACACCGGGGAGCTGTTTTTT.

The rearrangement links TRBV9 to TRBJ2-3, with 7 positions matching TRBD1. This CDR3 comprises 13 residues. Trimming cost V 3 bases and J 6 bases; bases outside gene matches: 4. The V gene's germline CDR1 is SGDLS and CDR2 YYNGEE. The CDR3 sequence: CASSGDSADTQYF. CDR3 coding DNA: TGTGCCAGCAGCGGGGACAGTGCGGATACGCAGTATTTT.

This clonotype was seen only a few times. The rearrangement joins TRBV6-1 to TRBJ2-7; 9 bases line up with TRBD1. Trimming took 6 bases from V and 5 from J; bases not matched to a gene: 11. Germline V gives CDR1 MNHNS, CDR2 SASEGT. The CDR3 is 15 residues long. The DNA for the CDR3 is TGTGCCAGCAGACGCTTTGACAGGGGGGCCCACGAGCAGTACTTC. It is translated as CASRRFDRGAHEQYF.

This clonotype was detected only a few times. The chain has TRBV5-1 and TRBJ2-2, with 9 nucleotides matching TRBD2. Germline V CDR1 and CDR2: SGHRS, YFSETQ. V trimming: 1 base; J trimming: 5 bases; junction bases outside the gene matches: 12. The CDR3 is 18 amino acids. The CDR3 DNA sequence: TGCGCCAGCAGCTTGCGTCCCAGCGGGAGGACGGATACCGGGGAGCTGTTTTTT. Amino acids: CASSLRPSGRTDTGELFF.

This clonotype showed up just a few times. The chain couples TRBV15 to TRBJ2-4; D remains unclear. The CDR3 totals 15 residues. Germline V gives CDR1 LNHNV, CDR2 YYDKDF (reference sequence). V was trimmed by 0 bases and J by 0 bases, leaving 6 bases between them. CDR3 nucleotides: TGTGCCACCAGCAGAGATGTAGGAGCCAAAAACATTCAGTACTTC. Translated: CATSRDVGAKNIQYF. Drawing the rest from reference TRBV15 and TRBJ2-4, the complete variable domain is DAMVIQNPRYQVTQFGKPVTLSCSQTLNHNVMYWYQQKSSQAPKLLFHYYDKDFNNEADTPDNFQSRRPNTSFCFLDIRSPGLGDTAMYLCATSRDVGAKNIQYFGAGTRLSVL.

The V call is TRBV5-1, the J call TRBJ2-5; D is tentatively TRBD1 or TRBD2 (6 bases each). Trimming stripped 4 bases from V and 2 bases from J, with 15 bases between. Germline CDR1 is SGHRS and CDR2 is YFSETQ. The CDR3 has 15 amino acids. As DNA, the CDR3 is TGCGCCAGCAGCCCCACGGGGGCTAGTCAAGAGACCCAGTACTTC. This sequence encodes CASSPTGASQETQYF.

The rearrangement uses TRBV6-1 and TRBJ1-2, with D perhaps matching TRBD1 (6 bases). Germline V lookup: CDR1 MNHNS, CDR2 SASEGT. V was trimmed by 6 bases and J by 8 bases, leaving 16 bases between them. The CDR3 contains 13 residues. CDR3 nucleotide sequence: TGTGCCAGCAGCCCCACGGTCAGGGGCGGCTACACCTTC. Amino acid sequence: CASSPTVRGGYTF.